These 28 T cell receptor beta chains were all obtained from the same sample, sequenced in a study of blood T cell repertoires in COVID-19. TCRdb's table, derived via immunoSEQ multiplex PCR, lists solely in-frame clones and lacks some. The table includes 95,000 to 100,000 clones, about four fifths detected once. The sample comprised peripheral blood. Receptors were obtained from a human donor in a cohort sampled during active COVID-19.

The rearrangement links TRBV7-8 to TRBJ2-6; D perhaps matches TRBD1 (5 bases). The CDR3 is 16 amino acids. Germline CDR1 is SGHVS and CDR2 is FQNEAQ. Deletions cut 8 bases from V and 3 bases from J, with 17 bases between. CDR3 sequence (DNA): TGTGCCAGCGGCAGTGGTAGGGGTTATGGGGCCAACGTCCTGACTTTC. Amino acid sequence: CASGSGRGYGANVLTF.

V gene TRBV6-5 combines with J gene TRBJ2-5, with D possibly being TRBD1 (6 bases). V was pared by 5 bases and J by 3 bases, with 10 bases between. CDR3 size: 13 residues. Germline V gene sequence: CDR1 MNHEY, CDR2 SVGAGI. The CDR3 DNA reads TGTGCCAGCAGTCGGACAGCCAAAGAGACCCAGTACTTC. Protein: CASSRTAKETQYF.

The chain has TRBV6-1 and TRBJ1-6; possible D gene TRBD1, 5 bases. This CDR3 region has 15 residues. V lost 2 bases to trimming and J lost 7 bases, with 12 bases between them. The V gene's germline CDR1 is MNHNS and CDR2 SASEGT. This CDR3 reads CASSEPGLRNSPLHF. In DNA, the CDR3 is TGTGCCAGCAGTGAACCGGGACTGAGAAATTCACCCCTCCACTTT.

V gene TRBV14 combines with J gene TRBJ2-2; the D gene is possibly TRBD1 (5 bases). Per the germline V gene, CDR1 is SGHDN and CDR2 is FVKESK. The CDR3 has 17 amino acids. Trimming removed 0 bases at V and 6 bases at J, with 17 bases between. The DNA for the CDR3 is TGTGCCAGCAGCCAAGATATGAAAGGGGCGCAGGCCGGGGAGCTGTTTTTT. It yields the protein CASSQDMKGAQAGELFF.

This clone appeared once. The rearrangement links TRBV6-5 to TRBJ1-2, with 7 bases matching TRBD1. The CDR3 loop spans 15 amino acids. V lost 7 bases to trimming and J lost 0 bases; unmatched junction nucleotides: 8. Germline CDR1 reads MNHEY; CDR2 reads SVGAGI. CDR3 DNA sequence: TGTGCCAGCACCTCCCAGGGGGTGTCTAACTATGGCTACACCTTC. Its protein product is CASTSQGVSNYGYTF.

This chain uses TRBV3-1 (or the pseudogene TRBV3-2) with TRBJ1-2; D remains ambiguous. With 2 bases removed from V and 11 bases from J, the gap between germline ends came to 15 bases. The CDR3 is 13 amino acids. From germline, CDR1 is LGHDT and CDR2 YNNKEL (reference sequence). The CDR3 sequence is CASSQNQPMEYTF. In nucleotides, the CDR3 is TGTGCCAGCAGCCAAAACCAGCCTATGGAGTACACCTTC.

The chain couples TRBV11-2 to TRBJ1-4; D ambiguous. The CDR3 has 15 amino acids. Germline values: CDR1 SGHAT, CDR2 FQNNGV. Trimming cost V 5 bases and J 1 base, with 11 bases left between them. CDR3 residues: CASSPGRGTNEKLFF. The CDR3 nucleotides read TGTGCCAGCAGCCCAGGACGGGGAACTAATGAAAAACTGTTTTTT.

This clone is a singleton in its sample. V usage is TRBV3-1 (or the pseudogene TRBV3-2) and J usage is TRBJ1-4; the D is unclear. CDR1 is LGHDT, CDR2 YNNKEL, per germline (reference sequence). Between the trimmed V and J ends, which lost 0 bases and 8 bases, there was a span of 19 bases. The CDR3 covers 17 residues. CDR3 sequence reads: CASSQEIYGIGNEKLFF. The DNA of the CDR3 is TGTGCCAGCAGCCAAGAGATATACGGGATTGGGAACGAAAAACTGTTTTTT.

The rearrangement links TRBV2 to TRBJ2-5, with D maybe TRBD1 (7 bases). Looked up from germline, CDR1 is SNHLY and CDR2 is FYNNEI. The CDR3 loop spans 14 amino acids. Deletions cut 4 bases from V and 4 bases from J, with 13 bases between. CDR3 amino acids: CASSGTRGAETQYF. The DNA of the CDR3 is TGTGCCAGCAGTGGGACCAGGGGGGCAGAGACCCAGTACTTC.

CDR3: CASSIFPDRVGGTEAFF. The CDR3 nucleotides are TGTGCCAGTAGTATCTTCCCGGACAGGGTAGGAGGCACTGAAGCTTTCTTT. J is TRBJ1-1 and V is TRBV19, with 8 bases fitting TRBD1. This CDR3 is 17 amino acids long. The trim removed 3 bases at V and 4 bases at J, leaving 13 bases unmatched. The germline gives CDR1 LNHDA, CDR2 SQIVND (reference sequence).

This clone has a single count. The rearrangement joins TRBV5-1 to TRBJ2-5; TRBD2 matches 15 bases. The CDR3 covers 18 residues. V lost 0 bases to trimming and J lost 7 bases; unmatched junction nucleotides: 10. The germline V gene has CDR1 SGHRS and CDR2 YFSETQ. This chain's CDR3 is CASSLAGLAGGPGVTQYF. The CDR3 DNA is TGCGCCAGCAGCTTGGCCGGACTAGCGGGGGGGCCTGGGGTGACCCAGTACTTC.

The J gene is TRBJ2-2, the V gene TRBV10-2, with 7 bases that match TRBD2. V trimming: 8 bases; J trimming: 4 bases; junction bases outside the gene matches: 13. In germline, CDR1 is WSHSY, CDR2 SAAADI. This CDR3 spans 16 amino acids. The chain's CDR3 is CASLFAGAGSTGELFF. The CDR3 bases are TGCGCCAGCCTATTCGCGGGAGCGGGAAGCACCGGGGAGCTGTTTTTT.

The CDR3 bases are TGTGCCAGTAGTATGCTCTACGGTCGGGCTGGGGCCAACGTCCTGACTTTC. It yields the protein CASSMLYGRAGANVLTF. This chain connects TRBV19 to TRBJ2-6, with no clear D. The germline V gene has CDR1 LNHDA and CDR2 SQIVND (reference sequence). This CDR3 comprises 17 residues. V was trimmed by 3 bases and J by 2 bases, leaving 14 bases between them.

The CDR3 sequence: CASSVLTGGRETQYF. DNA for the CDR3: TGTGCCAGCAGCGTGCTGACAGGGGGGAGGGAGACCCAGTACTTC. V is TRBV9 and J is TRBJ2-5; the match to TRBD1 covers 9 bases. CDR1 SGDLS and CDR2 YYNGEE come from the germline V gene. Trimming removed 2 bases from V and 5 bases from J; junction bases left unmatched: 7. The CDR3 runs 15 residues.

The chain combines TRBV11-2 with TRBJ2-5; TRBD2 might be the D (6 bases). Trimming took off 5 bases at V and 6 bases at J, with 16 bases between the two ends. The germline V gene encodes CDR1 SGHAT and CDR2 FQNNGV. The CDR3 has 14 amino acids. CDR3 bases: TGTGCCAGCAGCGCCGGAGGGCCCACGAAGACCCAGTACTTC. This gives the protein CASSAGGPTKTQYF. Combining the CDR3 with reference TRBV11-2 and TRBJ2-5 gives the whole variable domain EAGVAQSPRYKIIEKRQSVAFWCNPISGHATLYWYQQILGQGPKLLIQFQNNGVVDDSQLPKDRFSAERLKGVDSTLKIQPAKLEDSAVYLCASSAGGPTKTQYFGPGTRLLVL.

This clone came up once. The chain recombines TRBV6-2 or TRBV6-3 with TRBJ1-5; TRBD1 matches 9 bases. Unmatched junction bases numbered 9, after V lost 5 bases and J lost 4 bases. Germline CDR1 and CDR2: MNHEY and SVGEGT. The CDR3 extends over 16 amino acids. The CDR3 spells CASSPPGQGRNQPQHF. As DNA, the CDR3 is TGTGCCAGCAGTCCGCCGGGACAGGGTCGGAATCAGCCCCAGCATTTT.

This chain joins TRBV7-3 and TRBJ1-1, with D unclear. CDR1 and CDR2 (germline): SGHTA, FQGTGA. The CDR3 is 13 residues long. V was pared by 7 bases and J by 0 bases, with 9 bases between. DNA of the CDR3: TGTGCCAGCACTGACACCATGAACACTGAAGCTTTCTTT. As protein: CASTDTMNTEAFF.

Only a few counts were recorded for this clone. This chain uses TRBV2 with TRBJ2-2, with 11 bases fitting TRBD2. The CDR3 contains 16 residues. Trimming took 6 bases from V and 1 from J; bases not matched to a gene: 4. Germline assignment: CDR1 SNHLY and CDR2 FYNNEI. The CDR3 bases are TGTGCCAGCAGCTATGGACTAGCGGGGAACACCGGGGAGCTGTTTTTT. Translation gives CASSYGLAGNTGELFF.

The chain recombines TRBV28 with TRBJ2-5, with TRBD1 as a possible D gene (6 bases). V was shortened by 3 bases and J by 3 bases, with 20 bases between the two germline ends. Germline CDR1 is MDHEN and CDR2 is SYDVKM. The CDR3 totals 17 residues. Here the CDR3 DNA reads TGTGCCAGCAGTTTGTCGGAACCGGGACATCTAAAAGAGACCCAGTACTTC. Its protein product is CASSLSEPGHLKETQYF.

J is TRBJ2-3 and V is TRBV10-1; 8 nucleotides line up with TRBD2. CDR1 and CDR2 (germline): WNHNN, SYGVQD (reference sequence). Trimming took 10 bases from V and 2 from J; bases not matched to a gene: 8. The CDR3 contains 14 residues. The CDR3 here is CANPGGRATDTQYF. DNA for the CDR3: TGCGCCAACCCGGGGGGGAGGGCCACAGATACGCAGTATTTT.

This chain joins TRBV7-9 and TRBJ2-7, with TRBD1 matching 10 bases. CDR3 length: 15 amino acids. V lost 1 base, J lost 5 bases, and 5 bases stayed unmatched. The germline V gene has CDR1 SEHNR and CDR2 FQNEAQ (reference sequence). This CDR3 reads CASSLVGDRGNEQYF. CDR3 DNA: TGTGCCAGCAGCTTAGTAGGGGACAGGGGAAACGAGCAGTACTTC.

This clone was seen more than once but under ten times. The V call is TRBV12-5, the J call TRBJ1-2; D is unresolved. Per the germline V gene, CDR1 is LGHNT and CDR2 is FRNRAP. V was cut by 5 bases and J by 7 bases, with 14 bases left in between. There are 13 residues in the CDR3. In nucleotides, the CDR3 is TGTGCTAGTGGTGGCAGGCCTGGCGCTGGCTACACCTTC. It yields the protein CASGGRPGAGYTF.

The chain couples TRBV6-5 to TRBJ2-5, with D perhaps matching TRBD2 (5 bases). V lost 8 bases and J lost 3, with 7 bases in between. Germline CDR1 is MNHEY and CDR2 is SVGAGI. The CDR3 runs to 11 residues. The CDR3 loop reads CASGSKETQYF. DNA for the CDR3: TGTGCCAGCGGGAGTAAAGAGACCCAGTACTTC.

This clone showed up just a few times. V and J are TRBV14 and TRBJ2-2, with D possibly being TRBD1 (6 bases). Trimming cost V 5 bases and J 4 bases, with 8 bases left between them. Germline CDR1 SGHDN, CDR2 FVKESK. The CDR3 totals 13 residues. CDR3 sequence: CASSGQPTGELFF. For the CDR3, the DNA is TGTGCCAGCAGCGGACAGCCCACCGGGGAGCTGTTTTTT. Full variable domain (rest looked up from reference TRBV14 and TRBJ2-2): EAGVTQFPSHSVIEKGQTVTLRCDPISGHDNLYWYRRVMGKEIKFLLHFVKESKQDESGMPNNRFLAERTGGTYSTLKVQPAELEDSGVYFCASSGQPTGELFFGEGSRLTVL.

The genes are TRBV6-5 and TRBJ2-7, with 9 bases that match TRBD1. The CDR3 is made up of 15 amino acids. Looked up from germline, CDR1 is MNHEY and CDR2 is SVGAGI. With V trimmed by 2 bases and J by 2 bases, 4 bases remained unmatched. CDR3 sequence: CASSYNDRGTYEQYF. In DNA form, the CDR3 reads TGTGCCAGCAGTTACAACGACAGGGGGACCTACGAGCAGTACTTC.

This chain links TRBV7-9 with TRBJ2-3; possible D gene TRBD2, 6 bases. Per germline, CDR1 SEHNR and CDR2 FQNEAQ (reference sequence). The CDR3 length is 12 residues. V was trimmed by 8 bases and J by 4 bases, leaving 10 bases between them. CDR3 protein: CASRRGADTQYF. CDR3 bases: TGTGCCAGCCGCCGCGGGGCAGATACGCAGTATTTT.

The chain recombines TRBV29-1 with TRBJ2-2; 8 positions agree with TRBD1. The CDR3 has 14 residues. Germline-derived CDR1 and CDR2 are SQVTM and ANQGSEA. Unmatched junction bases numbered 4, after V lost 6 bases and J lost 1 base. CDR3 residues: CSVRGPLNTGELFF. CDR3 nucleotide sequence: TGCAGCGTCAGGGGGCCTTTGAACACCGGGGAGCTGTTTTTT.

V and J are TRBV19 and TRBJ1-1, with TRBD1 matching over 9 bases. CDR1 LNHDA and CDR2 SQIVND come from the germline V gene (reference sequence). V was clipped by 7 bases and J by 7 bases; unmatched bases: 13. This CDR3 comprises 15 residues. This CDR3 is CASIKYGDRAGEAFF. The CDR3 region has the DNA TGTGCCAGTATCAAGTATGGGGACAGGGCAGGTGAAGCTTTCTTT.